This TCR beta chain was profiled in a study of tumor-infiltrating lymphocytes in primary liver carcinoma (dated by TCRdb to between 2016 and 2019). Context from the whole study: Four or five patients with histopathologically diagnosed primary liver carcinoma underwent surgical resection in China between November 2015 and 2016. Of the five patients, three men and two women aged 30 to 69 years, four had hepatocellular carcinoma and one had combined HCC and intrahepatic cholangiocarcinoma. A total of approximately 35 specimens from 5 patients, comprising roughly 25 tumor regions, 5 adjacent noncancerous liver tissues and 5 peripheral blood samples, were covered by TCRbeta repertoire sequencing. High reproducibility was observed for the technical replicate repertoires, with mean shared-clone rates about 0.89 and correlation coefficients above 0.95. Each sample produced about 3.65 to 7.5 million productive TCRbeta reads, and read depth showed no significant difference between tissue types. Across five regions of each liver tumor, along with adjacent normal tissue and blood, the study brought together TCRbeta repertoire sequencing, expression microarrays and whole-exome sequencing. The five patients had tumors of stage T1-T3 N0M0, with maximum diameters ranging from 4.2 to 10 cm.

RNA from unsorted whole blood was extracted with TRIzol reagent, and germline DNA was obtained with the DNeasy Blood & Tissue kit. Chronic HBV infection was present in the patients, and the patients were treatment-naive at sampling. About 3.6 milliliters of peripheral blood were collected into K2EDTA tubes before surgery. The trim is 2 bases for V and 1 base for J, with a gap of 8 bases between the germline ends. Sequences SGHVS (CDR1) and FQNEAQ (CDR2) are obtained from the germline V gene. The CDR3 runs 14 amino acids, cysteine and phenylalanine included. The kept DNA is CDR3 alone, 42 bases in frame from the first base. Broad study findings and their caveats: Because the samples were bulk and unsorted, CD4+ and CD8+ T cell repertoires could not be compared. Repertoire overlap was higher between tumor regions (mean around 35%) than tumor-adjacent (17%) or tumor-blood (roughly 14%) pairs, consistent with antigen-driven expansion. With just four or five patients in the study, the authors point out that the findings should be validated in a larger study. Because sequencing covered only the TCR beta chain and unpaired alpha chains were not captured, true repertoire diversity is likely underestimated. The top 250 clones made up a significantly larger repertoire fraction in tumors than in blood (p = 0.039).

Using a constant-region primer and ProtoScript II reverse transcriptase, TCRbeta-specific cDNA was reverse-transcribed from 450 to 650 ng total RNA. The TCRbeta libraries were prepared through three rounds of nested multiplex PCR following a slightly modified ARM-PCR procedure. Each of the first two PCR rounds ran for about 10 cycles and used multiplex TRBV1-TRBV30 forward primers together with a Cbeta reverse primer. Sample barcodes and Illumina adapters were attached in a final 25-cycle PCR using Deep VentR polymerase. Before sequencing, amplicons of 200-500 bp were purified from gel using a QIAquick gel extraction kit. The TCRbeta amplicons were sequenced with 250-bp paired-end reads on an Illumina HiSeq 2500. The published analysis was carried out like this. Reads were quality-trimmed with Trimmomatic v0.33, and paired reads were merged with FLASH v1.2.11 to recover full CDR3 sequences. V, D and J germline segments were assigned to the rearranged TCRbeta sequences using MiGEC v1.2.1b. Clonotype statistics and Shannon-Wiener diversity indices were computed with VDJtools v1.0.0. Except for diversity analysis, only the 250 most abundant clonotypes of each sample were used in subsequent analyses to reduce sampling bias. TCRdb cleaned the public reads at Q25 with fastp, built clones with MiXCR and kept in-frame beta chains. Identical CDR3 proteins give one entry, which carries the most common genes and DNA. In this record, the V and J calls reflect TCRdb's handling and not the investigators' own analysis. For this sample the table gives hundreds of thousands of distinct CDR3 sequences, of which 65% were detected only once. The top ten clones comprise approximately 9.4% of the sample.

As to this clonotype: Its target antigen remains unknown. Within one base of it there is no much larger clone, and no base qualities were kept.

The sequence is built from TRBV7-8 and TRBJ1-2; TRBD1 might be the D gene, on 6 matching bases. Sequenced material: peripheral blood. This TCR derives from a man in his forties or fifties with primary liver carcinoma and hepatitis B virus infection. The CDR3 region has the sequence CASSLKDSNYGYTF. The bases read TGTGCCAGCAGCTTAAAGGACAGTAACTATGGCTACACCTTC.